The 21 T cell receptor beta chains below all came from one sample that was sequenced in a study of CD8+ T cells in alopecia areata. Isolated RNA was reverse transcribed into cDNA used as the sequencing template. This table comes from immunoSEQ multiplex PCR, and its TCRdb copy is limited to in-frame clones, with some not included. The profile covers 150,000 to 200,000 clones, with 67% appearing a single time and 9.5% to 12% taken by the ten largest. The sample consisted of CD8+ T cells sorted from blood, taken at week 0. The receptor source for this set is a human donor with alopecia areata.

This chain links TRBV6-7 with TRBJ2-3; TRBD1 is a possible D gene (5 bases). TRBV6-7 is flagged as an ORF with uncertain function. This CDR3 has 14 amino acids. V dropped 5 bases and J dropped 3 bases, with 12 bases sitting between them. In nucleotides, the CDR3 is TGTGCCAGCAGTCACAGACAGCATACAGATACGCAGTATTTT. It translates to CASSHRQHTDTQYF.

The CDR3 nucleotides read TGTGCCTCGGGACTAGCGGTCTGGAATGAGCAGTTCTTC. It encodes CASGLAVWNEQFF. This sequence joins TRBV30 and TRBJ2-1; 11 bases agree with TRBD2. Losses at the gene ends were 7 bases for V and 7 bases for J; bases not matched to a gene: 6. The CDR3 has 13 residues. From germline, CDR1 is GTSNPN and CDR2 SVGIG (reference sequence). The full variable domain, with the rest looked up from reference TRBV30 and TRBJ2-1, is SQTIHQWPATLVQPVGSPLSLECTVEGTSNPNLYWYRQAAGRGLQLLFYSVGIGQISSEVPQNLSASRPQDRQFILSSKKLLLSDSGFYLCASGLAVWNEQFFGPGTRLTVL.

This clone was recorded only once. The rearrangement uses TRBV29-1 and TRBJ2-1; 8 positions match TRBD2. With V trimmed by 3 bases and J by 8 bases, 6 bases remained unmatched. Germline V gene data show CDR1 as SQVTM and CDR2 as ANQGSEA. The CDR3 covers 13 residues. DNA for the CDR3: TGCAGCGTTGATGTATCGGGGGGGGATGAGCAGTTCTTC. Its protein is CSVDVSGGDEQFF.

V is TRBV27 and J is TRBJ1-6; D not certain. Trimming cost V 4 bases and J 10 bases, with 8 bases left between them. Germline CDR1 reads MNHEY; CDR2 reads SMNVEV (reference sequence). The CDR3 spans 12 residues. CDR3 sequence reads: CASSSQGSPLHF. In DNA form, the CDR3 reads TGTGCCAGCAGTTCCCAAGGATCACCCCTCCACTTT.

The J gene is TRBJ1-5, the V gene TRBV5-6, with D uncertain. The CDR3 extends over 12 amino acids. Trimming removed 4 bases from V and 7 bases from J, with 9 bases in between. Germline V gene lookup returns CDR1 SGHDT and CDR2 YYEEEE. The CDR3 DNA sequence: TGTGCCAGCAGCCAGAGGGCCCAGCCCCAGCATTTT. Amino acids: CASSQRAQPQHF.

This clone has more than one count but fewer than ten. The chain employs TRBV2 and TRBJ2-1; no clear D gene. The CDR3 runs to 11 residues. V lost 3 bases and J lost 10, with 7 bases in between. CDR1 and CDR2 (germline): SNHLY, FYNNEI. The DNA for the CDR3 is TGTGCCAGCAGTGATCCCGGGGAGCAGTTCTTC. This codes for CASSDPGEQFF.

The rearrangement uses TRBV29-1 and TRBJ1-2; D uncertain. The germline V gene has CDR1 SQVTM and CDR2 ANQGSEA. The CDR3 length is 12 residues. Trimming took off 0 bases at V and 8 bases at J, with 10 bases between the two ends. The CDR3 sequence: CSVEDGSPGYTF. The DNA for the CDR3 is TGCAGCGTTGAAGACGGGTCCCCGGGCTACACCTTC.

The chain joins TRBV6-6 to TRBJ2-7; D is undetermined. CDR1 is MNHNY and CDR2 is SVGAGI in the germline V gene (reference sequence). The V and J ends lost 0 bases and 4 bases respectively, with 4 bases between them. CDR3 length: 12 residues. The CDR3 protein is CASSYSKYEQYF. The CDR3 DNA reads TGTGCCAGCAGTTACTCGAAGTACGAGCAGTACTTC.

The genes are TRBV13 and TRBJ2-7, with D maybe TRBD2 (6 bases). Looked up from germline, CDR1 is PRHDT and CDR2 is FYEKMQ (reference sequence). V shed 4 bases and J shed 4 bases, with 14 bases lying between them. There are 14 residues in the CDR3. For the CDR3, the DNA is TGTGCCAGCAGCTCACCGGGACTGAAATACGAGCAGTACTTC. As protein: CASSSPGLKYEQYF.

The chain couples TRBV4-1 to TRBJ2-3; 8 bases align to TRBD1. The CDR3 is made up of 15 amino acids. V lost 4 bases and J lost 1; bases outside the gene matches: 4. CDR1 and CDR2 from the germline V gene are MGHRA and YSYEKL. CDR3 residues: CASSPTGAGTDTQYF. CDR3 DNA: TGCGCCAGCAGCCCGACAGGGGCCGGCACAGATACGCAGTATTTT.

The chain employs TRBV13 and TRBJ2-7; D might be TRBD1 (6 bases). V lost 1 base, J lost 6 bases, and 7 bases lay in between. The CDR3 contains 12 residues. In germline, CDR1 is PRHDT, CDR2 FYEKMQ (reference sequence). CDR3 region: CASSLAGVEQYF. CDR3 sequence (DNA): TGTGCCAGCAGCTTAGCAGGGGTCGAGCAGTACTTC.

This clone was seen a single time. The V and J genes are TRBV29-1 and TRBJ2-7, with a tentative D call TRBD2 (5 bases). The CDR3 sequence is 13 residues long. Germline loops: CDR1 SQVTM, CDR2 ANQGSEA. The ends were cut back, 4 bases at V and 4 bases at J, with 14 bases in the middle. The CDR3 nucleotides are TGCAGCGTTGTCTTCGGCTCGGGGTACGAGCAGTACTTC. Amino acid sequence: CSVVFGSGYEQYF.

The J gene is TRBJ2-3, the V gene TRBV20-1; D not certain. The CDR3 contains 10 residues. Germline V gives CDR1 DFQATT, CDR2 SNEGSKA (reference sequence). V was clipped by 5 bases and J by 6 bases, with 6 bases between them. In DNA form, the CDR3 reads TGCAGTGCTGTGGACGATACGCAGTATTTT. It specifies CSAVDDTQYF.

This chain uses TRBV13 with TRBJ2-3, with D maybe TRBD2 (7 bases). Germline V gives CDR1 PRHDT, CDR2 FYEKMQ (reference sequence). Trimming cost V 3 bases and J 4 bases, with 20 bases left between them. This CDR3 comprises 17 residues. The CDR3 protein is CASSFYLTGGGPDTQYF. CDR3 bases: TGTGCCAGCAGCTTCTACCTAACGGGGGGCGGGCCAGATACGCAGTATTTT.

The CDR3 bases are TGTGCCAGCAGCTTAGTGTGGTCGGGGGGACGCCACCCTCCGCCGAATGAGCAGTTCTTC. It encodes CASSLVWSGGRHPPPNEQFF. J is TRBJ2-1 and V is TRBV7-8, with 7 bases fitting TRBD2. This CDR3 spans 20 amino acids. Germline CDR1 SGHVS, CDR2 FQNEAQ. J lost 7 bases, V lost 1 base, and 22 bases had no gene match.

This clone came up once. The rearrangement links TRBV15 to TRBJ1-2; D unresolved. The CDR3 extends over 14 amino acids. Germline CDR1 is LNHNV and CDR2 is YYDKDF (reference sequence). V lost 1 base and J lost 1, with 7 bases in between. For the CDR3, the DNA is TGTGCCACCAGCAGAGTTGGGATTAACTATGGCTACACCTTC. Encoded protein: CATSRVGINYGYTF.

This sequence joins TRBV6-6 and TRBJ1-1; the D is unclear. Trimming took off 7 bases at V and 3 bases at J, with 9 bases between the two ends. CDR1 is MNHNY, CDR2 SVGAGI, per germline (reference sequence). The CDR3 runs 12 residues. Here the CDR3 reads CASNNYYTEAFF. The CDR3 bases are TGTGCCAGCAACAATTACTACACTGAAGCTTTCTTT.

The chain carries TRBV7-2 and TRBJ2-3; 9 nucleotides line up with TRBD2. CDR1 SGHTA and CDR2 FQGNSA come from the germline V gene. The J segment lost 3 bases and the V segment lost 1 base, leaving 8 bases of the junction unmatched. There are 17 residues in the CDR3. As DNA, the CDR3 is TGTGCCAGCAGCTTAGGTTTTGCGGGGGGGCCTACAGATACGCAGTATTTT. This sequence encodes CASSLGFAGGPTDTQYF.

The V gene is TRBV30, the J gene TRBJ2-3, with 9 nucleotides matching TRBD1. The CDR3 totals 14 residues. V lost 4 bases and J lost 6; bases outside the gene matches: 8. Per germline, CDR1 GTSNPN and CDR2 SVGIG (reference sequence). In nucleotides, the CDR3 is TGTGCCTGGAATTCGGGACAGGGAGTGGATACGCAGTATTTT. It specifies CAWNSGQGVDTQYF.

The V and J genes are TRBV30 and TRBJ1-4, with TRBD1 as a possible D gene (5 bases). This CDR3 contains 11 residues. Per the germline V gene, CDR1 is GTSNPN and CDR2 is SVGIG (reference sequence). V was cut by 7 bases and J by 10 bases, with 13 bases left in between. DNA of the CDR3: TGTGCCTCCACATCCCAGGGAAAACTGTTTTTT. This gives the protein CASTSQGKLFF. Full variable domain (remainder filled in from reference TRBV30 and TRBJ1-4): SQTIHQWPATLVQPVGSPLSLECTVEGTSNPNLYWYRQAAGRGLQLLFYSVGIGQISSEVPQNLSASRPQDRQFILSSKKLLLSDSGFYLCASTSQGKLFFGSGTQLSVL.

The chain couples TRBV11-2 to TRBJ2-7, with 10 positions matching TRBD1. The CDR3 totals 15 residues. Germline-derived CDR1 and CDR2 are SGHAT and FQNNGV. V shed 4 bases, J shed 5 bases, and the junction held 8 bases outside the gene matches. The CDR3 protein is CASSWNPGQGNEQYF. The CDR3 DNA reads TGTGCCAGCAGCTGGAATCCGGGACAGGGGAACGAGCAGTACTTC.